This T cell receptor beta chain was obtained from a study of T cells after yellow fever vaccination. Trimming took 4 bases from V and 2 from J, leaving 8 bases between them. From germline, CDR1 is SSHAT and CDR2 FNYEAQ (reference sequence). The CDR3 contains 13 residues. One entry per CDR3 protein results from TCRdb running MiXCR on the 5' RACE reads. The sample contains 500,000 to 700,000 distinct CDR3 sequences, 15% to 20% of which appear only once. This chain connects TRBV7-7 to TRBJ2-5; D uncertain. Sequenced material: PBMCs, taken 15 days after the yellow fever booster vaccination. The clonotype was recovered from a man aged 25-45 years who received the YFV17D yellow fever vaccine. The CDR3 sequence is CASSSQPQETQYF. In nucleotides, the CDR3 is TGTGCCAGCAGCTCACAGCCACAAGAGACCCAGTACTTC.